These T cell receptor beta chains were read from a single sample in a study of OX40 agonist ivuxolimab in advanced cancers. Assay: immunoSEQ multiplex PCR; the TCRdb copy retains only in-frame clones and omits some. This sample carries 85,000 to 95,000 clones, over 75% of them seen once, and the ten largest clones take about 2.4%. Material: CD4+ or CD8+ T cells sorted from blood, obtained in a trial of the OX40 agonist ivuxolimab. All receptors derive from an adult with an advanced solid tumor such as melanoma, head and neck, liver or kidney cancer. The CDR3 runs from the conserved cysteine through the conserved F or W. A D gene is named only where the DNA matches it firmly.

cdr3_aa v_call cdr3_length j_call d_call
CASSEITGELFF TRBV6-1 12 TRBJ2-2 -
CASSSTTGLAVYNEQFF TRBV9 17 TRBJ2-1 -
CASSFQPGTQYF TRBV11-1 12 TRBJ2-5 -
CASSLEGAQVDTQYF TRBV11-3 15 TRBJ2-3 -
CASSLVPGLGNEQFF TRBV7-9 15 TRBJ2-1 -
CASSLAGRKWAGANVLTF TRBV7-2 18 TRBJ2-6 -
CASSRGAGETQYF TRBV5-1 13 TRBJ2-5 -
CASSVGQGIYEQYF TRBV9 14 TRBJ2-7 -
CASRPGPGWDEQYF TRBV28 14 TRBJ2-7 -
CASKRLAGNTGELFF TRBV2 15 TRBJ2-2 TRBD2
CASSTEGAEAFF TRBV7-9 12 TRBJ1-1 -
CASSYHRTYEQYF TRBV6-6 13 TRBJ2-7 -
CASSLSVGQGYGYTF TRBV28 15 TRBJ1-2 TRBD1
CASTSTSGLSYEQYF TRBV6-5 15 TRBJ2-7 TRBD2
CASSLEGRAVPSTDTQYF TRBV11-3 18 TRBJ2-3 -
CASSLTDTTNEKLFF TRBV5-1 15 TRBJ1-4 -
CASSPSGALMYEQYF TRBV27 15 TRBJ2-7 TRBD2
CASSFISTSGDTQYF TRBV11-1 15 TRBJ2-3 TRBD2
CASSQTGTGEVPGELFF TRBV4-1 17 TRBJ2-2 TRBD1
CASSGRTDTGELFF TRBV5-1 14 TRBJ2-2 -
CASSSDRGGQPQHF TRBV5-6 14 TRBJ1-5 TRBD1
CAWALGPTTGELFF TRBV30 14 TRBJ2-2 -
CASSQDSGAYNEQFF TRBV4-3 15 TRBJ2-1 -
CASSLWGPGRGNYGYTF TRBV27 17 TRBJ1-2 -
CASNLGTGYYGYTF TRBV19 14 TRBJ1-2 TRBD1
CASRGGYQETQYF TRBV2 13 TRBJ2-5 TRBD2
CSVDSPGRGQYF TRBV29-1 12 TRBJ2-3 TRBD2
CAVRPSGGTDTQYF TRBV19 14 TRBJ2-3 -
CASSLMGQVNTEAFF TRBV18 15 TRBJ1-1 -
CASSRKDAAEAFF TRBV27 13 TRBJ1-1 -
CASSSSGELGQPQHF TRBV5-1 15 TRBJ1-5 -
CASRIGDRGPRREAPHFYEQYF TRBV19 22 TRBJ2-7 TRBD1
CASSKEGGMIGSSYNEQFF TRBV7-9 19 TRBJ2-1 -
CASSQRGTGAPGEQYF TRBV7-9 16 TRBJ2-7 TRBD1
CASSSPGTAGELFF TRBV7-9 14 TRBJ2-2 -
CASSEGEIHEQYF TRBV6-1 13 TRBJ2-7 -
CACRRAGVSYEQYF TRBV6-6 14 TRBJ2-7 -
CASSWVGGTEAFF TRBV6-5 13 TRBJ1-1 -
CASSLVPGVRDGYTF TRBV7-9 15 TRBJ1-2 -
CASSSGLGRGTDTQYF TRBV7-2 16 TRBJ2-3 -
CASSQEGGISTGEQYF TRBV4-1 16 TRBJ2-7 -
CASSLGLIYEQYF TRBV5-5 13 TRBJ2-7 -
CASSFSGTSGSRETQYF TRBV11-3 17 TRBJ2-5 TRBD2
CASSGLAGGLHEQYF TRBV6-1 15 TRBJ2-7 TRBD2
CASSQQQNGGAFF TRBV4-1 13 TRBJ1-1 -
CASSSNRQGYNQPQHF TRBV7-3 16 TRBJ1-5 TRBD1
CASSRVGAGTSTDTQYF TRBV21-1 17 TRBJ2-3 -
CAYREGYEQYF TRBV2 11 TRBJ2-7 -
CASSPGYSGANVLTF TRBV19 15 TRBJ2-6 -
CSATGLGTEAFF TRBV29-1 12 TRBJ1-1 -
CASSVDLGPNVLTF TRBV7-2 14 TRBJ2-6 -
CASSRATGATNEKLFF TRBV7-6 16 TRBJ1-4 TRBD1
CASSSTGASYEQYF TRBV19 14 TRBJ2-7 TRBD1
CASRGQGNEKLFF TRBV5-1 13 TRBJ1-4 TRBD1
CASRTGGADGANVLTF TRBV5-1 16 TRBJ2-6 -
CAWAPGTAGVNEQYF TRBV30 15 TRBJ2-7 TRBD1
CASSALPGADTQYF TRBV2 14 TRBJ2-3 -
CASSLGQGRWETQYF TRBV7-2 15 TRBJ2-5 TRBD1
CASSLAGGRDYGYTF TRBV5-4 15 TRBJ1-2 -